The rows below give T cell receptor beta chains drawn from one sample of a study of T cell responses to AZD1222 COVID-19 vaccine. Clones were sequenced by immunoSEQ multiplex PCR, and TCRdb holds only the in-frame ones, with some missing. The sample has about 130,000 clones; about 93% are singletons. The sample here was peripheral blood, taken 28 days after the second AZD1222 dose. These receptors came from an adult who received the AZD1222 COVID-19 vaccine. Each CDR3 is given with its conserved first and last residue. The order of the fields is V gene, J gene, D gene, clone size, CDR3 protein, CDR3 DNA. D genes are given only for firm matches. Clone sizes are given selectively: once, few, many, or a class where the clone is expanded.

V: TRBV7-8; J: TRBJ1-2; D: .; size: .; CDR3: CASSLAIITGYGYTF; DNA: TGTGCCAGCAGCTTAGCGATAATTACGGGGTATGGCTACACCTTC
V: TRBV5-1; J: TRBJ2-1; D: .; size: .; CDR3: CASNRDVRNEQFF; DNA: TGCGCCAGCAATCGAGACGTAAGGAATGAGCAGTTCTTC
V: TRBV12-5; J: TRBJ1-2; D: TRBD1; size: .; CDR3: CASGFDLGQMTVSNYGYTF; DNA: TGTGCTAGTGGTTTCGATCTGGGACAGATGACAGTTAGTAACTATGGCTACACCTTC
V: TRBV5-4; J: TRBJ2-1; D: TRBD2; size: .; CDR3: CASSRTSGGGYNEQFF; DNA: TGTGCCAGCAGCAGGACTAGCGGGGGGGGCTACAATGAGCAGTTCTTC
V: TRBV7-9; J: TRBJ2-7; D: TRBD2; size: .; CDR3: CASSLAPSGRPYEQYF; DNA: TGTGCCAGCAGCTTAGCGCCTAGCGGGAGGCCCTACGAGCAGTACTTC
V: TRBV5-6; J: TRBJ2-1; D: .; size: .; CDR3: CASSLWSSYNEQFF; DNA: TGTGCCAGCAGCTTGTGGAGCTCCTACAATGAGCAGTTCTTC
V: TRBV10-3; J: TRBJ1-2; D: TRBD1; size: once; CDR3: CAIKGTAFNYGYTF; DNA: TGTGCCATCAAAGGGACAGCTTTTAACTATGGCTACACCTTC
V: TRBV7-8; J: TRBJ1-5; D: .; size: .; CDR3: CASSLREGENQPQHF; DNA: TGTGCCAGCAGCTTAAGAGAAGGAGAAAATCAGCCCCAGCATTTT
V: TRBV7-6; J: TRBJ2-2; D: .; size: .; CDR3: CASSLTPGVITGELFF; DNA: TGTGCCAGCAGCTTAACTCCGGGGGTGATCACCGGGGAGCTGTTTTTT
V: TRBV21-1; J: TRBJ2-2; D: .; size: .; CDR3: CASSNRGGGRTGELFF; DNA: TGTGCCAGCAGCAACCGTGGCGGGGGTAGGACCGGGGAGCTGTTTTTT
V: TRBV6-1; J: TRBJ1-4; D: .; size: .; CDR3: CASSESWSGFGGNEKLFF; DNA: TGTGCCAGCAGTGAATCGTGGTCGGGGTTTGGGGGAAATGAAAAACTGTTTTTT
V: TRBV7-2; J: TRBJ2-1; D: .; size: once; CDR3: CASSLAEGYNEQFF; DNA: TGTGCCAGCAGCTTAGCTGAGGGCTACAATGAGCAGTTCTTC
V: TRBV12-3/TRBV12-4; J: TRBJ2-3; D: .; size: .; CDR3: CASGGAGDTQYF; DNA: TGTGCCAGCGGGGGGGCCGGGGATACGCAGTATTTT
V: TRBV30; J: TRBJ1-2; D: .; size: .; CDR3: CAWSVASPDGYTF; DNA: TGTGCCTGGAGTGTCGCGTCGCCGGATGGCTACACCTTC
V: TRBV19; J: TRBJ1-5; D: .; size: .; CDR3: CASSIAVPGPQHF; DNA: TGTGCCAGTAGTATTGCGGTCCCAGGGCCCCAGCATTTT
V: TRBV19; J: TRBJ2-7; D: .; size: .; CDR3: CASSIGTAYEQYF; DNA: TGTGCCAGTAGTATAGGGACGGCCTACGAGCAGTACTTC
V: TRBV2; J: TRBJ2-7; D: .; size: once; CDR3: CASTRDEYFEQYF; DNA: TGTGCCAGCACTAGAGACGAGTACTTCGAGCAGTACTTC
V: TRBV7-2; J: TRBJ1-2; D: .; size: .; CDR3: CASSLDGRGVRGYGYTF; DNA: TGTGCCAGCAGCTTAGATGGCAGGGGCGTACGGGGCTATGGCTACACCTTC
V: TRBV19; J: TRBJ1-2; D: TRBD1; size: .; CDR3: CASSIYDREVFYGYTF; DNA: TGTGCCAGTAGTATTTACGACAGGGAAGTGTTCTATGGCTACACCTTC
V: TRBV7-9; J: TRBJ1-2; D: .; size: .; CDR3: CASSWDTVWYGYTF; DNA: TGTGCCAGCAGCTGGGACACGGTTTGGTATGGCTACACCTTC
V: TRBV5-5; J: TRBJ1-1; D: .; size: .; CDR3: CASSLLDYTEAFF; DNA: TGTGCCAGCAGCTTGCTGGATTACACTGAAGCTTTCTTT
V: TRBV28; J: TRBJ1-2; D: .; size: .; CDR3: CASSTGRYGYTF; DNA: TGTGCCAGCAGTACAGGACGCTATGGCTACACCTTC
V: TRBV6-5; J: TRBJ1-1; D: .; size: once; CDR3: CASSYNTWGTEAFF; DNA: TGTGCCAGCAGTTATAATACCTGGGGCACTGAAGCTTTCTTT